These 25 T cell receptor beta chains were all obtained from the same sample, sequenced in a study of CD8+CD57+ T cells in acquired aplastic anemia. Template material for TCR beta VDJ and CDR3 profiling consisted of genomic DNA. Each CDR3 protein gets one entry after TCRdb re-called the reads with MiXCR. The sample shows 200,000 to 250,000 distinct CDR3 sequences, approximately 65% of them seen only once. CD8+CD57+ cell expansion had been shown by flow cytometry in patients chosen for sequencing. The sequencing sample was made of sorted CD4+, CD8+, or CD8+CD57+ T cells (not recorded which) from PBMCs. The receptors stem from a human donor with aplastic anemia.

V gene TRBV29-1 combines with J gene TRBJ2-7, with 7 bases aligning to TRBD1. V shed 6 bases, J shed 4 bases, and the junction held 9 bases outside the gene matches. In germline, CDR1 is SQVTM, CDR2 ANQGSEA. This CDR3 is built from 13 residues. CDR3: CSVLTGFGYEQYF. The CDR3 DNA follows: TGCAGCGTGTTGACAGGGTTTGGGTACGAGCAGTACTTC.

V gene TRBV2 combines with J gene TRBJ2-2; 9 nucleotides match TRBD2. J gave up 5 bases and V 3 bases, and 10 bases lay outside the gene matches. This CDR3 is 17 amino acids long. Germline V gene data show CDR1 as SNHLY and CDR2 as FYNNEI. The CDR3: CASSEGLAGSHTGELFF. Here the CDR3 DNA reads TGTGCCAGCAGTGAGGGGCTAGCGGGGAGCCATACCGGGGAGCTGTTTTTT.

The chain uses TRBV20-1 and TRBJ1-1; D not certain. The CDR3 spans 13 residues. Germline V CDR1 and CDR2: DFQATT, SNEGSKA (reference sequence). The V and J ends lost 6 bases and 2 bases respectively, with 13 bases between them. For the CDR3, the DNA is TGCAGTGCCAAGGAACAGATCAACACTGAAGCTTTCTTT. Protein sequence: CSAKEQINTEAFF.

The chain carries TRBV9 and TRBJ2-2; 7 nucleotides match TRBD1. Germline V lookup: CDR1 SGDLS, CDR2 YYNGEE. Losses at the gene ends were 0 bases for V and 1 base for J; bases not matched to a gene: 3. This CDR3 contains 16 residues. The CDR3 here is CASSVAGTVNTGELFF. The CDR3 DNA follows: TGTGCCAGCAGCGTAGCCGGGACAGTGAACACCGGGGAGCTGTTTTTT. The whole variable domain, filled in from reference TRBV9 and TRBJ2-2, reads DSGVTQTPKHLITATGQRVTLRCSPRSGDLSVYWYQQSLDQGLQFLIQYYNGEERAKGNILERFSAQQFPDLHSELNLSSLELGDSALYFCASSVAGTVNTGELFFGEGSRLTVL.

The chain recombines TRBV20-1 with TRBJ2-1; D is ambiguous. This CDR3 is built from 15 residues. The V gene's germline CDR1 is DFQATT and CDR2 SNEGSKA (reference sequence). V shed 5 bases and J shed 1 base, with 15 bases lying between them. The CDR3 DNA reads TGCAGTGCTGACCCCGATGTGCGGTCCTACAATGAGCAGTTCTTC. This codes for CSADPDVRSYNEQFF.

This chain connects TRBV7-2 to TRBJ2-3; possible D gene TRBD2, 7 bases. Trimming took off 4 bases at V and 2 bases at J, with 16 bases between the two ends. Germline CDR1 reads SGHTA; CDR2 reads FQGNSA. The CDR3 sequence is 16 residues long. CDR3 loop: CASSSGERDHTDTQYF. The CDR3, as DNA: TGTGCCAGCAGCTCAGGGGAGCGGGACCACACAGATACGCAGTATTTT.

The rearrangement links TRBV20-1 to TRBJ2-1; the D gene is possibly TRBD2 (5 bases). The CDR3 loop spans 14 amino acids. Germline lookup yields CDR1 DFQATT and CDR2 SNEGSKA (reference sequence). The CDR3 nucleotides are TGCAGCAGCTCCGAGCGGACCCTATACAATGAGCAGTTCTTC. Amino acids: CSSSERTLYNEQFF.

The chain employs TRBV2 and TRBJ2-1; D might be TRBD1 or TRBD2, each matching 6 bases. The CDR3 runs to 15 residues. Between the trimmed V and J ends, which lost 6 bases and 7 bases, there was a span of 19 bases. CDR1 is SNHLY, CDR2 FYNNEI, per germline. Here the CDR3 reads CASRGAREEVNEQFF. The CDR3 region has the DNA TGTGCCAGCAGGGGGGCCAGGGAGGAGGTGAATGAGCAGTTCTTC.

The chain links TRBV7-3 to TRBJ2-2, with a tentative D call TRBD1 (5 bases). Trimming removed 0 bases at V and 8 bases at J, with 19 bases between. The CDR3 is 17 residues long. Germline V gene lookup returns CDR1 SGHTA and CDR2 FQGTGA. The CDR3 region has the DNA TGTGCCAGCAGCTTAACGTCCGACAGTTCATACAATGGGGAGCTGTTTTTT. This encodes CASSLTSDSSYNGELFF.

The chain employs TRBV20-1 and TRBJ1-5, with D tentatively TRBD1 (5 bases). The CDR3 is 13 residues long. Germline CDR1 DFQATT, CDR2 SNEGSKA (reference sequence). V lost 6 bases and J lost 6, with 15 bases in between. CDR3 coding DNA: TGCAGTGCAAAGGGGCAGGCGGGTCAGCCCCAGCATTTT. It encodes CSAKGQAGQPQHF.

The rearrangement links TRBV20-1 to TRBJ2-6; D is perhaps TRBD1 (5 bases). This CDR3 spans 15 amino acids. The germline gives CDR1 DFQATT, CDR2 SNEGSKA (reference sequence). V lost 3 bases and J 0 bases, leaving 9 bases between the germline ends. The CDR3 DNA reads TGCAGTGCTAGCAGGGCCTTCTCTGGGGCCAACGTCCTGACTTTC. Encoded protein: CSASRAFSGANVLTF.

In DNA form, the CDR3 reads TGCAGTGCTAGATCCCAGGGACTAGCGACTTTAAAGCAGTTCTTC. It is translated as CSARSQGLATLKQFF. This chain uses TRBV20-1 with TRBJ2-1, with 10 bases matching TRBD2. The CDR3 spans 15 residues. V shed 2 bases, J shed 11 bases, and the junction held 12 bases outside the gene matches. From germline, CDR1 is DFQATT and CDR2 SNEGSKA (reference sequence).

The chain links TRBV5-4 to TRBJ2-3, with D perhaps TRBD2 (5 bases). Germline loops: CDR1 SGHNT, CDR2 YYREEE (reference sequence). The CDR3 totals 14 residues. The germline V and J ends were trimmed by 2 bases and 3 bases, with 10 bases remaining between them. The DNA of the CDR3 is TGTGCCAGCAGCTTAGCGGAAAGAACAGATACGCAGTATTTT. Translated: CASSLAERTDTQYF.

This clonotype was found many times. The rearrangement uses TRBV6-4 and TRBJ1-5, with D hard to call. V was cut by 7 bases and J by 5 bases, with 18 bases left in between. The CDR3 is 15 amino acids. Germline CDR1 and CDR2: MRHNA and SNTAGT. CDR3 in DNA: TGTGCCAGCAATTATGGCTATCCCGGCGATCAGCCCCAGCATTTT. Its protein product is CASNYGYPGDQPQHF.

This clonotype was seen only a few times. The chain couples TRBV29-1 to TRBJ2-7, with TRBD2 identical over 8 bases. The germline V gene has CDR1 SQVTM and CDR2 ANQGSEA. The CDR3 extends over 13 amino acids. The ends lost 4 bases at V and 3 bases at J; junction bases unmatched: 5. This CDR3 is CSVGDAGGYEQYF. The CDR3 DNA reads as TGCAGCGTTGGGGATGCGGGGGGCTACGAGCAGTACTTC.

The CDR3 DNA sequence: TGTGCCAGCAGCTCCTCCGAAGGGGGGGTGCGAGGACCCCTCCACTTT. Translating it yields CASSSSEGGVRGPLHF. This sequence joins TRBV9 and TRBJ1-6, with a weak D call TRBD1 (6 bases). V was trimmed by 4 bases and J by 12 bases, leaving 23 bases between them. Germline lookup yields CDR1 SGDLS and CDR2 YYNGEE. The CDR3 length is 16 residues.

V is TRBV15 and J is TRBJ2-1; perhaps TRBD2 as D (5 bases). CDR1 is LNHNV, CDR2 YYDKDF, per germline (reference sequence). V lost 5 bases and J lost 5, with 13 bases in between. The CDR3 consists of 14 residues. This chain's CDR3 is CATSRTERHNEQFF. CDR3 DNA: TGTGCCACCAGCCGGACTGAGAGGCACAATGAGCAGTTCTTC.

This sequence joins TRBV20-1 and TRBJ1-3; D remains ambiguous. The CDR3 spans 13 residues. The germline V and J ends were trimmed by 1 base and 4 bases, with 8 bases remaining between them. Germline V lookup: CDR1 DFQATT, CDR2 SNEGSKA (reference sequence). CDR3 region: CSARVEGGNTIYF. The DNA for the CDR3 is TGCAGTGCTAGAGTGGAAGGGGGAAACACCATATATTTT.

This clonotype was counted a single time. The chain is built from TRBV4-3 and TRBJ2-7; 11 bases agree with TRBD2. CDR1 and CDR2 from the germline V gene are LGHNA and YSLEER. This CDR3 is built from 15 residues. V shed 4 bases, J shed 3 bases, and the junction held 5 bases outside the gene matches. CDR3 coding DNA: TGCGCCAGCAGCCTCAGACTAGCGGGGATCTACGAGCAGTACTTC. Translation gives CASSLRLAGIYEQYF.

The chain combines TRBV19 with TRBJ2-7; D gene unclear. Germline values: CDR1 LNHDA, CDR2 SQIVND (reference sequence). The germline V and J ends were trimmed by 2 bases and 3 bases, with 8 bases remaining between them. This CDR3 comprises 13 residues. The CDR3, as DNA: TGTGCCAGTAGTATAAGGGTGTTCTACGAGCAGTACTTC. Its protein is CASSIRVFYEQYF.

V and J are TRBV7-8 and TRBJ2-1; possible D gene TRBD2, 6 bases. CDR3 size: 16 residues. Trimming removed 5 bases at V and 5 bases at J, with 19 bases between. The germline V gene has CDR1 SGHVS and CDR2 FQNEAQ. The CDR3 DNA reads TGTGCCAGCAGCCTGGGGAGTAGCGGTACCCACAATGAGCAGTTCTTC. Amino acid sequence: CASSLGSSGTHNEQFF.

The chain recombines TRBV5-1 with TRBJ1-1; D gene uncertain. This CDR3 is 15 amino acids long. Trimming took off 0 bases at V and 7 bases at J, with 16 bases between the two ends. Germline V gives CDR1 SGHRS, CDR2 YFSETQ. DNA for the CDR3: TGCGCCAGCAGCTTGGTCCAACACGGGCGGGGTGAAGCTTTCTTT. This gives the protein CASSLVQHGRGEAFF.

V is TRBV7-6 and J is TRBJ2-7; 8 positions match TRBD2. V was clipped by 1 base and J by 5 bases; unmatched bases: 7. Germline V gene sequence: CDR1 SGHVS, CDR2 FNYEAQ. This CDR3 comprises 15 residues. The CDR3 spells CASSLGAGGSDEQYF. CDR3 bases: TGTGCCAGCAGCTTAGGTGCGGGAGGCAGCGACGAGCAGTACTTC.

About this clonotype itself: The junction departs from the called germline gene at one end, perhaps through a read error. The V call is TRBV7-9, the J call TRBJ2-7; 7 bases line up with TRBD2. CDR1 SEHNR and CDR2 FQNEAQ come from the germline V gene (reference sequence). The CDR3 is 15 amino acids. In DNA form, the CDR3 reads TGTGCTAGCAGCTTAGACGTTGGGCCGGGGGGCGAGCAGTACTTC. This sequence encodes CASSLDVGPGGEQYF.

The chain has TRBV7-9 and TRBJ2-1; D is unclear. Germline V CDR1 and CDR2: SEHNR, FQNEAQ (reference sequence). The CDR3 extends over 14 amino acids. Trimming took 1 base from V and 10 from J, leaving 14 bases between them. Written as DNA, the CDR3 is TGTGCCAGCAGCTTAGATGGCTCTTGGCGCGAGCAGTTCTTC. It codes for CASSLDGSWREQFF.